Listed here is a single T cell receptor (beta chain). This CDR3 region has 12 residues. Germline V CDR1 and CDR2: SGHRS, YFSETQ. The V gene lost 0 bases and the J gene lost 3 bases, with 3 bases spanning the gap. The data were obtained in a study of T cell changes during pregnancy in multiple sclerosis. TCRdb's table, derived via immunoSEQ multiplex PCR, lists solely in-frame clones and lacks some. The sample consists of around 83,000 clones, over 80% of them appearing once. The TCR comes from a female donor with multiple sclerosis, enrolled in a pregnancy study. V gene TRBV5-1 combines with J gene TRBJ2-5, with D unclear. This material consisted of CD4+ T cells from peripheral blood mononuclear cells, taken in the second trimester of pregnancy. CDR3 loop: CASSLGKETQYF. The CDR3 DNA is TGCGCCAGCAGCTTGGGTAAAGAGACCCAGTACTTC. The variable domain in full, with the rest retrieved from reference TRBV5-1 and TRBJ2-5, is KAGVTQTPRYLIKTRGQQVTLSCSPISGHRSVSWYQQTPGQGLQFLFEYFSETQRNKGNFPGRFSGRQFSNSRSEMNVSTLELGDSALYLCASSLGKETQYFGPGTRLLVL.